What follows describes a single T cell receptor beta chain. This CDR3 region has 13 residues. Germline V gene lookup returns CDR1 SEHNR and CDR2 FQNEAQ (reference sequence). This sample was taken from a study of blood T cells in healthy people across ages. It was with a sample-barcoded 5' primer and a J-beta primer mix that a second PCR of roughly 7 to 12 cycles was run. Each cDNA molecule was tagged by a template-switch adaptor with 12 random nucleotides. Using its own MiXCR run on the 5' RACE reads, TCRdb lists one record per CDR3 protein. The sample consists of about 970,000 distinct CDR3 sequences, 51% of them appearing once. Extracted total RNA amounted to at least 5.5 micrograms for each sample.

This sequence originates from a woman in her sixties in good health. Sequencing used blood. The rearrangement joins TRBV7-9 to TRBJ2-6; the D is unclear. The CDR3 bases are TGTGGCCAGGTTGGGTCTGGGGCCAACGTCCTGACTTTC. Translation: CGQVGSGANVLTF. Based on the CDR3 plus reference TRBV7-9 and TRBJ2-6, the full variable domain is DTGVSQNPRHKITKRGQNVTFRCDPISEHNRLYWYRQTLGQGPEFLTYFQNEAQLEKSRLLSDRFSAERPKGSFSTLEIQRTEQGDSAMYLCGQVGSGANVLTFGAGSRLTVL.